Below, 27 T cell receptor beta chains from the same sample are listed, as sequenced in a study of blood T cells in healthy people across ages. A second PCR of 7 to 11 cycles used a sample-barcoded 5' primer and a J-beta primer mix. Using its own MiXCR run on the 5' RACE reads, TCRdb lists one record per CDR3 protein. Of approximately 1,700,000 distinct CDR3 sequences detected, about two fifths appear once; the ten largest clones hold 23%. Sequencing used blood. The receptors were gathered from a human donor in good health.

This clonotype was recorded a few times. V usage is TRBV29-1 and J usage is TRBJ1-2, with TRBD1 matching over 7 bases. The CDR3 is made up of 14 amino acids. From germline, CDR1 is SQVTM and CDR2 ANQGSEA. With V trimmed by 4 bases and J by 4 bases, 9 bases remained unmatched. The DNA for the CDR3 is TGCAGCGTTGGAACAGGGGAAAAGGGCTATGGCTACACCTTC. Amino acids: CSVGTGEKGYGYTF.

A few counts support this clonotype. V usage is TRBV14 and J usage is TRBJ2-3; 12 positions match TRBD2. The V gene's germline CDR1 is SGHDN and CDR2 FVKESK. The CDR3 has 15 residues. V was pared by 5 bases and J by 6 bases, with 6 bases of the junction left unmatched. CDR3 in DNA: TGTGCCAGCAGCTTTACTAGCGGGGGGCCGGATACGCAGTATTTT. This sequence encodes CASSFTSGGPDTQYF. Full variable domain (outside the CDR3, taken from reference TRBV14 and TRBJ2-3): EAGVTQFPSHSVIEKGQTVTLRCDPISGHDNLYWYRRVMGKEIKFLLHFVKESKQDESGMPNNRFLAERTGGTYSTLKVQPAELEDSGVYFCASSFTSGGPDTQYFGPGTRLTVL.

The chain joins TRBV5-1 to TRBJ2-7, with D possibly being TRBD2 (6 bases). CDR1 SGHRS and CDR2 YFSETQ come from the germline V gene. V was trimmed by 2 bases and J by 5 bases, leaving 20 bases between them. This CDR3 comprises 16 residues. CDR3 DNA sequence: TGCGCCAGCAGCTTAGGGCCGGGACTCGTCAGGCACGAGCAGTACTTC. Amino acid sequence: CASSLGPGLVRHEQYF.

The CDR3 DNA sequence: TGCAGTGCGCTCAAATCAATCCTCTCTGCGGGAGGATATGGCTACACCTTC. Its protein product is CSALKSILSAGGYGYTF. The chain couples TRBV20-1 to TRBJ1-2; D unresolved. CDR1 and CDR2 from the germline V gene are DFQATT and SNEGSKA (reference sequence). The V gene lost 6 bases and the J gene lost 5 bases, with 28 bases spanning the gap. The CDR3 sequence is 17 residues long.

This clonotype turned up a few times. The V call is TRBV6-4, the J call TRBJ2-2, with D unresolved. Germline loops: CDR1 MRHNA, CDR2 SNTAGT. There are 16 residues in the CDR3. Trimming removed 3 bases at V and 0 bases at J, with 11 bases between. The CDR3 DNA sequence: TGTGCCAGCAGTGATGGGCCAGGCTCGAACACCGGGGAGCTGTTTTTT. The encoded protein is CASSDGPGSNTGELFF.

The CDR3 region is CASSLGRDIYNEQFF. In DNA form, the CDR3 reads TGTGCCAGCAGCTTAGGTCGGGACATTTACAATGAGCAGTTCTTC. V gene TRBV7-8 combines with J gene TRBJ2-1, with D possibly TRBD1 on 6 matching bases. This CDR3 comprises 15 residues. Germline CDR1 is SGHVS and CDR2 is FQNEAQ. Trimming shortened V by 1 base and J by 4 bases, and 11 bases separated the two germline ends.

This clonotype was recorded a few times. The chain joins TRBV27 to TRBJ1-2, with TRBD1 matching over 11 bases. Germline values: CDR1 MNHEY, CDR2 SMNVEV (reference sequence). After removal of 3 bases from V and 7 bases from J, the junction contained 4 bases not matched to a gene. CDR3 length: 14 amino acids. Here the CDR3 reads CASSFGTGGSGYTF. CDR3 DNA sequence: TGTGCCAGCAGTTTTGGGACAGGGGGTAGTGGCTACACCTTC.

This chain links TRBV20-1 with TRBJ1-1; 11 bases are a match to TRBD1. This CDR3 region has 17 residues. Losses at the gene ends were 0 bases for V and 9 bases for J; bases not matched to a gene: 15. CDR1 is DFQATT, CDR2 SNEGSKA, per germline (reference sequence). For the CDR3, the DNA is TGCAGTGCTAGAGACCAAGGACAGGGGGCGCGTCGGGAAAAAGCTTTCTTT. This gives the protein CSARDQGQGARREKAFF.

The chain recombines TRBV5-1 with TRBJ1-2, with 7 bases matching TRBD1. The trim removed 4 bases at V and 7 bases at J, leaving 13 bases unmatched. The CDR3 has 15 amino acids. Germline CDR1 SGHRS, CDR2 YFSETQ. The CDR3 DNA reads TGCGCCAGCAGCACGCCACAGGGGATTCCTTGTGGCTACACCTTC. This encodes CASSTPQGIPCGYTF. Full variable domain (missing parts from reference TRBV5-1 and TRBJ1-2): KAGVTQTPRYLIKTRGQQVTLSCSPISGHRSVSWYQQTPGQGLQFLFEYFSETQRNKGNFPGRFSGRQFSNSRSEMNVSTLELGDSALYLCASSTPQGIPCGYTFGSGTRLTVV.

The chain carries TRBV6-5 and TRBJ2-3, with D possibly being TRBD2 (6 bases). Germline V gene data show CDR1 as MNHEY and CDR2 as SVGAGI. There are 14 residues in the CDR3. Trimming cost V 11 bases and J 7 bases, with 22 bases left between them. The DNA for the CDR3 is TGTGCCTCCCGGTTCGACGCGGGGAGCTATACGCAGTATTTT. Its translation is CASRFDAGSYTQYF.

This clonotype has only one observation. This chain links TRBV20-1 with TRBJ2-1; 14 bases are a match to TRBD2. CDR3 length: 14 amino acids. The V and J ends lost 5 bases and 9 bases, in that order; junction bases with no gene match: 6. Per germline, CDR1 DFQATT and CDR2 SNEGSKA (reference sequence). The CDR3 nucleotides read TGCAGTGCTGGGGGACTAGCGGGAGAGTCTGAGCAGTTCTTC. This translates into CSAGGLAGESEQFF.

Concerning this clonotype itself: At one of its ends the junction is not consistent with the germline gene, which may arise from a read error. The CDR3 DNA reads TGTGCCAACAGTTTAAATGCGGATTCACCCCTCCACTTT. Amino acids: CANSLNADSPLHF. J is TRBJ1-6 and V is TRBV12-3 or TRBV12-4; D unclear. The CDR3 has 13 residues.

The chain recombines TRBV7-2 with TRBJ1-5; D might be TRBD1 (5 bases). The CDR3 contains 16 residues. CDR1 and CDR2 (germline): SGHTA, FQGNSA. Trimming shortened V by 3 bases and J by 2 bases, and 14 bases separated the two germline ends. For the CDR3, the DNA is TGTGCCAGCAGCTTCAGGGTGGGTTATGGCAATCAGCCCCAGCATTTT. Translated, it gives CASSFRVGYGNQPQHF.

This clonotype turned up a few times. The chain couples TRBV28 to TRBJ2-7, with 8 bases lining up with TRBD2. With 6 bases clipped from V and 6 bases from J, the junction kept 10 bases outside the gene matches. Germline CDR1 reads MDHEN; CDR2 reads SYDVKM. This CDR3 contains 14 residues. This chain's CDR3 is CASSNHRAGGEQYF. CDR3 coding DNA: TGTGCCAGCAGCAACCACAGGGCGGGAGGCGAGCAGTACTTC.

In this sample, this clonotype turned up a few times. The chain joins TRBV13 to TRBJ1-2; no clear D. Germline CDR1 reads PRHDT; CDR2 reads FYEKMQ (reference sequence). V was trimmed by 8 bases and J by 4 bases, leaving 8 bases between them. The CDR3 extends over 11 amino acids. CDR3 nucleotide sequence: TGTGCCAGCCGCAGTCTCTATGGCTACACCTTC. Translating it yields CASRSLYGYTF.

This clonotype was seen only a few times. The CDR3 DNA reads TGTGCCACCCGATCGACTAGCGGGGGATCTATCGGGGAGACCCAGTACTTC. This codes for CATRSTSGGSIGETQYF. The chain employs TRBV10-3 and TRBJ2-5, with 12 bases that match TRBD2. V was clipped by 10 bases and J by 5 bases; unmatched bases: 17. CDR1 and CDR2 (germline): ENHRY, SYGVKD. The CDR3 spans 17 residues.

Of note for this clonotype: One end of the junction is discordant with germline, which a read error may explain. The chain links TRBV20-1 to TRBJ2-7; a weak D match, TRBD2 (6 bases). CDR3 size: 12 residues. The germline gives CDR1 DFQATT, CDR2 SNEGSKA (reference sequence). DNA of the CDR3: TGCGGTGCTCTACTCCGGGACTCCGAGCAGTACTTC. The encoded protein is CGALLRDSEQYF.

CDR3 amino acids: CASSLFRDRGYEQYF. The CDR3 bases are TGTGCCAGCAGTCTATTCCGGGACAGGGGTTACGAGCAGTACTTC. The chain recombines TRBV6-5 with TRBJ2-7; 10 nucleotides line up with TRBD1. V was clipped by 5 bases and J by 4 bases; unmatched bases: 8. CDR3 length: 15 amino acids. Germline V gene sequence: CDR1 MNHEY, CDR2 SVGAGI.

The chain has TRBV4-2 and TRBJ1-5; tentatively, D is TRBD1 (6 bases). The CDR3 is 16 residues long. Trimming removed 1 base at V and 4 bases at J, with 14 bases between. Germline V gene lookup returns CDR1 LGHNA and CDR2 YNFKEQ. This chain's CDR3 is CASSQGTGTENQPQHF. CDR3 sequence (DNA): TGTGCCAGCAGCCAAGGCACAGGGACTGAAAATCAGCCCCAGCATTTT.

In the case of this clonotype: A junction end diverges from the germline sequence, so it may reflect a read error. The chain carries TRBV7-2 and TRBJ2-6; D is possibly TRBD1 (6 bases). Germline values: CDR1 SGHTA, CDR2 FQGNSA. The CDR3 loop spans 13 amino acids. For the CDR3, the DNA is TGTGCCAGCAGCGCAACAGGGACCAACGTCCCGACTTTC. Translating gives CASSATGTNVPTF.

The sample holds many counts of this clonotype. V gene TRBV5-1 combines with J gene TRBJ2-7; no firm D call. The length of the CDR3 is 14 residues. The V end lost 4 bases, the J end lost 0 bases, and 11 bases lay between the germline ends. Per germline, CDR1 SGHRS and CDR2 YFSETQ. This CDR3 reads CASSRTLDSYEQYF. CDR3 DNA sequence: TGCGCCAGCAGCCGAACACTGGACTCCTACGAGCAGTACTTC.

In the case of this clonotype: One end of the junction is discordant with germline, which a read error may explain. The V gene is TRBV29-1, the J gene TRBJ2-1; no firm D call. Germline lookup yields CDR1 SQVTM and CDR2 ANQGSEA. The CDR3 length is 15 residues. The CDR3 region is CSVERRAFIPNQQFF. The CDR3 nucleotides are TGCAGCGTTGAAAGGCGAGCTTTCATCCCCAATCAGCAGTTCTTC.

This chain connects TRBV6-1 to TRBJ1-4; 7 bases align to TRBD1. The CDR3 contains 14 residues. Germline V gene data show CDR1 as MNHNS and CDR2 as SASEGT. V lost 6 bases to trimming and J lost 6 bases; unmatched junction nucleotides: 7. CDR3 nucleotides: TGTGCCAGCAGCCCGACAGGGATATATGAAAAACTGTTTTTT. Translated: CASSPTGIYEKLFF.

The DNA of the CDR3 is TGTGCCAGCAGCTTGTCGGTGGAGGGTACTCAGCCCCAGCATTTT. Its protein is CASSLSVEGTQPQHF. V gene TRBV7-9 combines with J gene TRBJ1-5; D unclear. This CDR3 is built from 15 residues. The germline CDR1 and CDR2 sequences are SEHNR and FQNEAQ (reference sequence). Trimming cost V 3 bases and J 6 bases, with 15 bases left between them. Complete variable domain (other parts from reference TRBV7-9 and TRBJ1-5): DTGVSQNPRHKITKRGQNVTFRCDPISEHNRLYWYRQTLGQGPEFLTYFQNEAQLEKSRLLSDRFSAERPKGSFSTLEIQRTEQGDSAMYLCASSLSVEGTQPQHFGDGTRLSIL.

A few counts support this clonotype. This chain links TRBV4-1 with TRBJ2-4; 10 bases align to TRBD1. CDR1 is MGHRA, CDR2 YSYEKL, per germline. With V trimmed by 1 base and J by 3 bases, 3 bases remained unmatched. The CDR3 extends over 16 amino acids. The CDR3 spells CASSQGQGAGKNIQYF. The DNA of the CDR3 is TGCGCCAGCAGCCAAGGACAGGGGGCTGGCAAAAACATTCAGTACTTC.

The chain uses TRBV11-1 and TRBJ2-7; D remains ambiguous. From germline, CDR1 is SGHAT and CDR2 FQDESV (reference sequence). The CDR3 totals 12 residues. The V end lost 3 bases, the J end lost 5 bases, and 8 bases lay between the germline ends. The CDR3 region has the DNA TGTGCCAGCAGCTTGAGTATCCACGAGCAGTACTTC. Its translation is CASSLSIHEQYF.

The rearrangement links TRBV7-2 to TRBJ1-4; 7 bases are shared with TRBD1. Germline V lookup: CDR1 SGHTA, CDR2 FQGNSA. V dropped 4 bases and J dropped 8; count of bases not matched to a gene: 10. This CDR3 has 15 residues. The CDR3 here is CASSSRQEGGEKLFF. The CDR3 nucleotides read TGTGCCAGCAGCTCTAGACAGGAAGGGGGCGAAAAACTGTTTTTT.